This TCR beta chain was sequenced during a study of radiation and T cells in renal cell carcinoma (dated by TCRdb to 2018 to 2021). Study-level background: The samples were obtained from a clinical trial, where primary renal cell carcinomas were treated with 15 Gy stereotactic body radiation therapy and then removed by nephrectomy 4 weeks afterward. In total, 50 to 55 samples underwent TCR beta sequencing: roughly 25 tumors plus 27 peripheral blood samples. Across all 50 or so samples, under 4,500,000 unique CDR3 nucleotide sequences, encoding about 2,700,000 unique CDR3 amino acid sequences, were identified.

TCR beta libraries were generated from genomic DNA with the immunoSEQ kit, following the manufacturer's recommendations. To prepare the libraries, a first multiplex PCR with proprietary primers was run, followed by a second PCR that added unique barcodes, and a bead cleanup was done after each round. A positive control reaction and a negative control reaction, both provided in the kit, were run with every batch of samples. The final libraries were assessed on an Agilent 4200 TapeStation D1000 ScreenTape, pooled by volume, and quantified by qPCR. Sequencing ran on an Illumina NextSeq500 with a MidOutput 150-cycle cartridge, using 156 Read1 and 15 Index1 cycles with kit custom primers. The pooled library was loaded at approximately 1 pM with a roughly 20% PhiX control spike-in. Under the source paper's analysis protocol: Vendor-processed data were analyzed in R, and a clonotype was defined as all T cells sharing the same CDR3 nucleotide sequence. In the clone abundance analyses, frequencies were normalized to the 10,000 most abundant clones in each sample. Public T cell clones, averaging fewer than five per sample, were removed before analysis. Tumor-enriched and baseline blood-enriched clonotypes were defined by at least a 32-fold difference in abundance between compartments. A beta-binomial differential abundance model was used to identify clonotypes that expanded or contracted between blood time points. Similarity between tumor and blood repertoires was quantified using the Baroni-Urbani and Buser coefficient, and groups were compared with two-tailed Wilcoxon tests in R. The table comes from immuneACCESS by way of TCRdb, which keeps in-frame sequences with V and J called. Part of the clones is missing from these tables; in studies checked, under half for an unresolved V gene and the rest for unknown reasons. That table furnishes V, J and clone size, whereas the DNA furnished D and trimming. Counted in this sample were about 140,000 clones; around four fifths of them appeared once. The top ten hold 20% to 25% of the sample.

Concerning this clone itself: Its antigen is currently not known. Base qualities are not recorded, but no much larger clone differs from it by a single base.

The time point label corresponds to: baseline pretreatment blood. The treatment or condition label, as the study defines it: 15 Gy SBRT to primary tumor, nephrectomy 4 weeks later. To follow tumor-enriched clonotypes, serial peripheral blood was collected from radiation-treated patients at baseline and at 2 weeks and 4 weeks after SBRT. Every patient's renal cell carcinoma showed clear cell pathology. Genomic DNA for TCR sequencing was prepared using the QIAamp DNA Blood Mini Kit (Qiagen). Samples were included in the analyses only if all quality control checks were passed. Counted from cysteine to phenylalanine, this CDR3 has 13 amino acids. The DNA shown is the 39-base CDR3, in frame from base 1. CDR1 and CDR2, per the germline V gene, are SGDLS and YYNGEE. Trimming removed 0 bases from V and 5 bases from J, leaving 9 bases between the germline ends. Study-wide conclusions, independent of this receptor: Because pretreatment tumor biopsies were not available, the baseline intratumoral presence of clonotypes could not be determined. Blood repertoire dynamics were not followed beyond 4 weeks after treatment. With a single-armed trial design, the study had no way to address how radiation dose or scheduling affects the TCR repertoire. In blood, the top tumor clonotypes increased between baseline and 2 weeks post-radiation and then shrank by 4 weeks, which suggests that tumor-resident clones expanded only transiently.

Source: blood, taken from a patient whose treatment included radiotherapy and nephrectomy. This clonotype was obtained from a woman between 45 and 65 years old with renal cell carcinoma. This receptor chain uses TRBV9 and TRBJ2-7; the D gene identity is not certain. The CDR3 protein sequence reads: CASSVGSSNEQYF. The nucleotides read TGTGCCAGCAGCGTAGGCAGTTCAAACGAGCAGTACTTC.